This TCR beta chain originates from a study of blood T cell repertoires in COVID-19. In the study overall: COVID-19 samples from acute and convalescent phases originated in the United States, Italy and Spain. The analysed material was cDNA or gDNA that came from T cells, B-cell-depleted T cells, or PBMCs.

Authors' analysis steps: Reference gene primers were amplified, and this amplification served to estimate nucleated cell counts. Only in-frame clones appear in the TCRdb table, and some are missing; sequencing was by immunoSEQ multiplex PCR. For V, J and clone size, that table is used; D and trimming come from the DNA. The sample records 70,000 to 95,000 clones, around 94% being singletons. The germline V gene encodes CDR1 MNHNY and CDR2 SVGAGI (reference sequence). The CDR3 is made up of 15 amino acids. V gave up 2 bases and J gave up 9 bases, with 14 bases separating them. Sequencing used peripheral blood. This clonotype was obtained from a woman aged 55-75 years with active COVID-19. The rearrangement links TRBV6-6 to TRBJ1-6; possibly TRBD1 for D (5 bases). The CDR3 coding sequence is TGTGCCAGCAGTTACGGAAGGGGCGGGGGTTCACCCCTCCACTTT. It translates to CASSYGRGGGSPLHF.